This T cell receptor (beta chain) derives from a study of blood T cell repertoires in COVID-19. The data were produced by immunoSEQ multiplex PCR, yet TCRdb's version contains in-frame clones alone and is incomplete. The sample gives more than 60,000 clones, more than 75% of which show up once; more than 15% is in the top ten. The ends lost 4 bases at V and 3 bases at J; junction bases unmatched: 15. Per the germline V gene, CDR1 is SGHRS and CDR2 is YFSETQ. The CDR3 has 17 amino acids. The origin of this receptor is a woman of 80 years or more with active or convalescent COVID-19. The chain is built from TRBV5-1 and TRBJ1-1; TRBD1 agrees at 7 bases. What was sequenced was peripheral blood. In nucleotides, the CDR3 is TGCGCCAGCAGCCCGGACAGGCAGGGTAGAAGGTACACTGAAGCTTTCTTT. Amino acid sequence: CASSPDRQGRRYTEAFF.